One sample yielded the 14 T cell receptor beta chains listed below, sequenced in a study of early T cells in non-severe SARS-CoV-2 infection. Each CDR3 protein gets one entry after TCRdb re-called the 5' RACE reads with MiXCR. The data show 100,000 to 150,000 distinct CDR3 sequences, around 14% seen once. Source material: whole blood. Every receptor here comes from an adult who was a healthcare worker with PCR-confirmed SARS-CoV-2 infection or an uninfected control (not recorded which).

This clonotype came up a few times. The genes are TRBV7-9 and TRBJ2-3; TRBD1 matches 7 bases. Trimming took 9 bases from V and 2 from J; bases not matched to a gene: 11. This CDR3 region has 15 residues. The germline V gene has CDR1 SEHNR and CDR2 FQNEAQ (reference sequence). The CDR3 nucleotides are TGTGCCAGTGACAGGGATGGGTTCATCACAGATACGCAGTATTTT. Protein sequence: CASDRDGFITDTQYF.

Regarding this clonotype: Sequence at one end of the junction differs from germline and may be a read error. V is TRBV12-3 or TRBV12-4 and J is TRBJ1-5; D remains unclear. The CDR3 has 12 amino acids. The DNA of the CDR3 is TGTGCCACCAGTCCCGTTAATCAGCCCCAGCATTTT. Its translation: CATSPVNQPQHF.

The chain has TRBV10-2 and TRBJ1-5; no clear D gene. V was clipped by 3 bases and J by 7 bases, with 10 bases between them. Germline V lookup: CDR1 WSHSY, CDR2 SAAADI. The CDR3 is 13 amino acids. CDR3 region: CASSDQERQPQHF. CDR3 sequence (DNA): TGCGCCAGCAGTGATCAAGAGAGGCAGCCCCAGCATTTT.

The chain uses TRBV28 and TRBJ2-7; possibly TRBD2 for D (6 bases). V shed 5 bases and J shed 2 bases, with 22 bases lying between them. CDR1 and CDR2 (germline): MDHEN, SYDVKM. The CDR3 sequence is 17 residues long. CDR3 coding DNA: TGTGCCAGCAGTCCCCCGGGGGTTGGGCGGATGGCCTACGAGCAGTACTTC. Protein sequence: CASSPPGVGRMAYEQYF.

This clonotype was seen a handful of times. The CDR3 nucleotides read TGTGCCAGCAAAGCGACAGGGACCTATGGCTACACCTTC. Translation: CASKATGTYGYTF. The rearrangement links TRBV12-3 or TRBV12-4 to TRBJ1-2; 7 positions agree with TRBD1. The V gene end was trimmed by 7 bases and the J gene end by 4 bases; junction bases not matched to a gene: 6. The CDR3 contains 13 residues.

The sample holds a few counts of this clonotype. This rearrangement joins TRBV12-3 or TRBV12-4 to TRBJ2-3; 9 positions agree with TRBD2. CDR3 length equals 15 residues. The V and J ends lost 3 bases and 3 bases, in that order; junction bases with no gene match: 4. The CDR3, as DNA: TGTGCCAGCAGTTTCTCTAGCGGGGAAACAGATACGCAGTATTTT. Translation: CASSFSSGETDTQYF.

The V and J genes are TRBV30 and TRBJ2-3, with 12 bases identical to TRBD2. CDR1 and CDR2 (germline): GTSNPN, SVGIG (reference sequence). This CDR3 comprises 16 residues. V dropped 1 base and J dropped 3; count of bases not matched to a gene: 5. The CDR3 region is CAWSATSGGQTDTQYF. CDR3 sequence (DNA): TGTGCCTGGAGTGCGACTAGCGGGGGCCAAACAGATACGCAGTATTTT.

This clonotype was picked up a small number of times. The CDR3 reads CASSQRDRGLQPQHF. DNA of the CDR3: TGTGCCAGTAGTCAAAGGGACAGGGGGCTTCAGCCCCAGCATTTT. The chain combines TRBV19 with TRBJ1-5, with 12 bases lining up with TRBD1. Trimming removed 5 bases from V and 6 bases from J; junction bases left unmatched: 5. The germline gives CDR1 LNHDA, CDR2 SQIVND (reference sequence). The CDR3 sequence is 15 residues long. Complete variable domain (other parts from reference TRBV19 and TRBJ1-5): DGGITQSPKYLFRKEGQNVTLSCEQNLNHDAMYWYRQDPGQGLRLIYYSQIVNDFQKGDIAEGYSVSREKKESFPLTVTSAQKNPTAFYLCASSQRDRGLQPQHFGDGTRLSIL.

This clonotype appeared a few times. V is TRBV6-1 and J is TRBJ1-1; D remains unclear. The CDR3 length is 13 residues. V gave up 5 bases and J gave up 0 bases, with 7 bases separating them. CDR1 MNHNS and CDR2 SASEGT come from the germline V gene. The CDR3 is CASSRAVNTEAFF. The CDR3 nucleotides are TGTGCCAGCAGTAGGGCAGTGAACACTGAAGCTTTCTTT.

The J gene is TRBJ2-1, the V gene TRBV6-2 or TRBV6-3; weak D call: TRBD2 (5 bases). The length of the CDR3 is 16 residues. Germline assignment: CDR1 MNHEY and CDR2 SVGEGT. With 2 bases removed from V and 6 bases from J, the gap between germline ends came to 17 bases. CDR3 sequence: CASSYTEGSLINEQFF. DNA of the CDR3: TGTGCCAGCAGTTACACCGAGGGCTCCCTAATCAATGAGCAGTTCTTC.

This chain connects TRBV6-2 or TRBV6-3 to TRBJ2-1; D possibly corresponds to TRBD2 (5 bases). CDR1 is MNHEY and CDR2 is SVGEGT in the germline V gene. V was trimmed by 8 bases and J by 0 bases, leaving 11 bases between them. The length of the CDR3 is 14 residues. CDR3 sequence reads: CASCKSGSYNEQFF. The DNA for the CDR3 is TGTGCCAGCTGTAAGAGCGGCTCCTACAATGAGCAGTTCTTC.

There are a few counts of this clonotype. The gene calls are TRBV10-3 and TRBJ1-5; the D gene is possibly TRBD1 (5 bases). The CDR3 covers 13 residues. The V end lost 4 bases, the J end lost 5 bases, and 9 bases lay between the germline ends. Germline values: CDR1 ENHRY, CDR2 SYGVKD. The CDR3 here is CAISGGGDQPQHF. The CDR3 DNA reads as TGTGCCATCAGTGGCGGGGGAGATCAGCCCCAGCATTTT.

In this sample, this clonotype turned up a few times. The CDR3 protein is CATRTSGAHNEQFF. The CDR3 nucleotides are TGTGCCACCCGGACTAGCGGGGCCCACAATGAGCAGTTCTTC. The V call is TRBV19, the J call TRBJ2-1, with 12 bases identical to TRBD2. The trim removed 10 bases at V and 5 bases at J, leaving 6 bases unmatched. Germline V lookup: CDR1 LNHDA, CDR2 SQIVND (reference sequence). This CDR3 comprises 14 residues.

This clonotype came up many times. The CDR3: CATSIVSGGDLRDTQYF. CDR3 nucleotide sequence: TGCGCCACCTCCATTGTTAGCGGGGGAGACCTCCGTGATACGCAGTATTTT. The genes are TRBV10-2 and TRBJ2-3; the match to TRBD2 covers 9 bases. Germline CDR1 reads WSHSY; CDR2 reads SAAADI. The CDR3 runs 17 residues. Trimming cost V 10 bases and J 6 bases; bases outside gene matches: 20.